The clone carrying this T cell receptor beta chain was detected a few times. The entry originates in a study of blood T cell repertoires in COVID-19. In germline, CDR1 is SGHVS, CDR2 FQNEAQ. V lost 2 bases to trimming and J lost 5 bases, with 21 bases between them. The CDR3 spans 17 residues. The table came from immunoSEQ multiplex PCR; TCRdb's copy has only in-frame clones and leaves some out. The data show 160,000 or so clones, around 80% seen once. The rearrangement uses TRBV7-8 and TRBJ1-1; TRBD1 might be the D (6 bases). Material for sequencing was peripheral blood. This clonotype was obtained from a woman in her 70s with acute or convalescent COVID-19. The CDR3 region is CASSLWVQGFKDTEAFF. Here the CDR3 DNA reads TGTGCCAGCAGCTTATGGGTACAGGGATTCAAGGATACTGAAGCTTTCTTT.